Following are 21 T cell receptor beta chains from one sample sequenced in a study of shared clonotypes between healthy human individuals. The table came from immunoSEQ multiplex PCR; TCRdb's copy has only in-frame clones and leaves some out. The sample lists around 2.1 million clones, approximately 95% seen once, with 0.13% in the top ten. The specimen sequenced was naive CD4+ T cells sorted from blood. The subset here: CD45RA+ positively selected. Receptor source: a young man in good health.

J is TRBJ2-7 and V is TRBV10-3, with TRBD1 matching over 9 bases. The CDR3 has 16 residues. Trimming took 2 bases from V and 4 from J; bases not matched to a gene: 9. Germline V gives CDR1 ENHRY, CDR2 SYGVKD. CDR3 sequence: CAISENNYRGLYEQYF. In DNA, the CDR3 is TGTGCCATCAGTGAGAATAATTACAGGGGGCTATACGAGCAGTACTTC.

V is TRBV5-1 and J is TRBJ2-5; 12 nucleotides line up with TRBD2. Trimming at V came to 4 bases and at J to 2 bases, leaving 0 bases not matched to a gene. Germline V gives CDR1 SGHRS, CDR2 YFSETQ. The CDR3 is 14 amino acids. The CDR3 here is CASSGTSGQETQYF. CDR3 DNA: TGCGCCAGCAGCGGGACTAGCGGGCAAGAGACCCAGTACTTC.

The genes are TRBV5-1 and TRBJ2-3, with 12 nucleotides matching TRBD1. Trimming at V came to 2 bases and at J to 4 bases, leaving 5 bases not matched to a gene. CDR1 and CDR2 (germline): SGHRS, YFSETQ. This CDR3 is 16 amino acids long. This CDR3 reads CASSFSGTGGADTQYF. The DNA of the CDR3 is TGCGCCAGCAGCTTCTCCGGGACAGGGGGCGCAGATACGCAGTATTTT.

This rearrangement joins TRBV5-1 to TRBJ2-2; 7 bases agree with TRBD2. This CDR3 spans 16 amino acids. With V trimmed by 2 bases and J by 7 bases, 11 bases remained unmatched. Per germline, CDR1 SGHRS and CDR2 YFSETQ. As DNA, the CDR3 is TGCGCCAGCAGCTTTTCCAGCGGGGCCGGGGTCGGGGAGCTGTTTTTT. This codes for CASSFSSGAGVGELFF.

The chain couples TRBV6-5 to TRBJ2-7; D call uncertain. CDR3 length equals 14 residues. Trimming took off 6 bases at V and 2 bases at J, with 14 bases between the two ends. The germline CDR1 and CDR2 sequences are MNHEY and SVGAGI. CDR3 region: CASRPDPWTYEQYF. CDR3 nucleotides: TGTGCCAGCAGACCCGATCCTTGGACCTACGAGCAGTACTTC.

This clone was detected once. The rearrangement links TRBV5-4 to TRBJ2-1; 8 bases fit TRBD1. Trimming removed 4 bases from V and 1 base from J; junction bases left unmatched: 7. The length of the CDR3 is 16 residues. Germline lookup yields CDR1 SGHNT and CDR2 YYREEE (reference sequence). The CDR3 protein is CASSVDRGISYNEQFF. The CDR3 bases are TGTGCCAGCAGCGTAGACAGGGGAATTTCCTACAATGAGCAGTTCTTC.

The genes are TRBV6-6 and TRBJ2-7, with D tentatively TRBD2 (5 bases). Germline V gene data show CDR1 as MNHNY and CDR2 as SVGAGI (reference sequence). V was trimmed by 11 bases and J by 7 bases, leaving 21 bases between them. The CDR3 runs to 13 residues. The CDR3: CAASERVWEEQYF. The CDR3 bases are TGTGCCGCCTCGGAAAGGGTCTGGGAGGAGCAGTACTTC.

V usage is TRBV7-9 and J usage is TRBJ1-3; TRBD1 is a possible D gene (6 bases). The V end lost 2 bases, the J end lost 3 bases, and 11 bases lay between the germline ends. The CDR3 has 15 residues. The germline CDR1 and CDR2 sequences are SEHNR and FQNEAQ (reference sequence). CDR3 sequence reads: CASSLNDRLGNTIYF. As DNA, the CDR3 is TGTGCCAGCAGCTTAAACGACAGGCTTGGAAACACCATATATTTT.

About this clone: Other nucleotide sequences in the sample specify the same CDR3. This rearrangement joins TRBV6-6 to TRBJ1-6; D perhaps matches TRBD1 (5 bases). V lost 5 bases and J 0 bases, leaving 8 bases between the germline ends. Germline assignment: CDR1 MNHNY and CDR2 SVGAGI (reference sequence). CDR3 length: 15 residues. In nucleotides, the CDR3 is TGTGCCAGCAGTCCCGGGGGCTCCTATAATTCACCCCTCCACTTT. It encodes CASSPGGSYNSPLHF.

The CDR3 here is CASSIAGGHKETQYF. The DNA of the CDR3 is TGTGCCAGTAGTATAGCAGGGGGCCATAAAGAGACCCAGTACTTC. J is TRBJ2-5 and V is TRBV19; 8 bases line up with TRBD1. This CDR3 region has 15 residues. J gave up 3 bases and V 1 base, and 4 bases lay outside the gene matches. Germline values: CDR1 LNHDA, CDR2 SQIVND (reference sequence).

This clone was counted once. The chain couples TRBV27 to TRBJ2-7; D gene uncertain. Germline CDR1 and CDR2: MNHEY and SMNVEV (reference sequence). V was cut by 5 bases and J by 2 bases, with 13 bases left in between. This CDR3 spans 14 amino acids. The CDR3 DNA reads TGTGCCAGCAGTCCTTCCCCAGATACCTACGAGCAGTACTTC. This sequence encodes CASSPSPDTYEQYF.

V and J are TRBV29-1 and TRBJ2-5; D unresolved. CDR1 is SQVTM and CDR2 is ANQGSEA in the germline V gene. V lost 0 bases and J lost 3, with 14 bases in between. The CDR3 consists of 15 residues. The CDR3 loop is CSVEDRARAKETQYF. The CDR3 bases are TGCAGCGTTGAAGATAGGGCAAGAGCTAAAGAGACCCAGTACTTC.

This rearrangement joins TRBV5-6 to TRBJ2-2, with D uncertain. CDR1 and CDR2 (germline): SGHDT, YYEEEE. The length of the CDR3 is 13 residues. V was shortened by 2 bases and J by 9 bases, with 11 bases between the two germline ends. CDR3: CASSLDSRRELFF. CDR3 in DNA: TGTGCCAGCAGCTTAGACTCCCGACGGGAGCTGTTTTTT.

As for this clone: The same CDR3 also results from other DNA sequences found in this sample. The chain couples TRBV7-9 to TRBJ2-7, with D perhaps being TRBD1 or TRBD2 (6 bases each). The CDR3 runs to 14 residues. Trimming removed 1 base from V and 3 bases from J, with 10 bases in between. Per germline, CDR1 SEHNR and CDR2 FQNEAQ (reference sequence). The CDR3 DNA sequence: TGTGCCAGCAGCTTAGGGGGGGCAAGCTACGAGCAGTACTTC. This codes for CASSLGGASYEQYF. Full variable domain (rest looked up from reference TRBV7-9 and TRBJ2-7): DTGVSQNPRHKITKRGQNVTFRCDPISEHNRLYWYRQTLGQGPEFLTYFQNEAQLEKSRLLSDRFSAERPKGSFSTLEIQRTEQGDSAMYLCASSLGGASYEQYFGPGTRLTVT.

The rearrangement links TRBV19 to TRBJ1-2; D not certain. The CDR3 is 12 residues long. Germline values: CDR1 LNHDA, CDR2 SQIVND (reference sequence). V dropped 0 bases and J dropped 8 bases, with 7 bases sitting between them. CDR3 sequence: CASSIDSLGYTF. The CDR3 coding sequence is TGTGCCAGTAGTATAGATTCGTTGGGCTACACCTTC. Supplemented by reference TRBV19 and TRBJ1-2, the full variable domain reads DGGITQSPKYLFRKEGQNVTLSCEQNLNHDAMYWYRQDPGQGLRLIYYSQIVNDFQKGDIAEGYSVSREKKESFPLTVTSAQKNPTAFYLCASSIDSLGYTFGSGTRLTVV.

The rearrangement joins TRBV6-4 to TRBJ1-6; D remains ambiguous. Germline lookup yields CDR1 MRHNA and CDR2 SNTAGT. This CDR3 spans 15 amino acids. The ends were cut back, 2 bases at V and 7 bases at J, with 12 bases in the middle. DNA of the CDR3: TGTGCCAGCAGTGACAGTTCTATCAGGAATTCACCCCTCCACTTT. Its protein product is CASSDSSIRNSPLHF.

About this clone: Other nucleotide sequences in the sample specify the same CDR3. V is TRBV7-9 and J is TRBJ1-1; D is undetermined. Germline lookup yields CDR1 SEHNR and CDR2 FQNEAQ (reference sequence). The CDR3 contains 13 residues. Trimming took off 1 base at V and 1 base at J, with 4 bases between the two ends. In nucleotides, the CDR3 is TGTGCCAGCAGCTTAGGCACGAACACTGAAGCTTTCTTT. Protein: CASSLGTNTEAFF.

This chain connects TRBV18 to TRBJ1-1, with 9 positions matching TRBD1. Trimming took 6 bases from V and 3 from J; bases not matched to a gene: 11. This CDR3 has 16 residues. Germline V gene sequence: CDR1 KGHSH, CDR2 LQKENI. DNA of the CDR3: TGTGCCAGCTCCAGGGGACAGGGTAGCATGTACACTGAAGCTTTCTTT. Its translation is CASSRGQGSMYTEAFF.

The rearrangement uses TRBV6-5 and TRBJ1-1; D perhaps matches TRBD1 (6 bases). V was pared by 5 bases and J by 4 bases, with 11 bases between. This CDR3 region has 13 residues. Germline V gene data show CDR1 as MNHEY and CDR2 as SVGAGI. The CDR3 DNA follows: TGTGCCAGCAGTGGGGGGGGCGGCACTGAAGCTTTCTTT. Translated: CASSGGGGTEAFF.

V and J are TRBV7-9 and TRBJ2-1; 11 positions match TRBD2. Per germline, CDR1 SEHNR and CDR2 FQNEAQ (reference sequence). This CDR3 is built from 18 residues. V dropped 7 bases and J dropped 0; count of bases not matched to a gene: 11. The CDR3 is CASTIGTSGQSSYNEQFF. DNA of the CDR3: TGTGCCAGCACCATAGGGACTAGCGGCCAGAGCTCCTACAATGAGCAGTTCTTC.

The chain recombines TRBV19 with TRBJ2-3; D is possibly TRBD1 (8 bases). V gave up 9 bases and J gave up 10 bases, with 23 bases separating them. This CDR3 is 14 amino acids long. Germline CDR1 and CDR2: LNHDA and SQIVND (reference sequence). The DNA for the CDR3 is TGTGCCAGCGGACAGGGAGGTGTGGGAGGGTCGCAGTATTTT. Its protein product is CASGQGGVGGSQYF.